What follows describes a single TCR beta chain. Its antigen remains unidentified. The sample holds no much larger clone one base away, and base qualities are not on file. This sample is part of a study of identical twins listed by TCRdb under 2016. As for the study more broadly: TCR alpha and beta repertoires from monozygotic twins, unrelated adults of various ages and cord blood were deep-sequenced to test whether fetal clonotypes persist. To rule out contamination, replicate twin experiments were performed at different times with different library preparation protocols.

Library preparation used 5' RACE. Sequencing instrument: Illumina HiSeq 2000. Template switching added a universal primer binding site, and the final cDNA carried a unique molecular identifier that allowed TCR cDNA molecules to be counted accurately. Specific primers in the conserved constant-segment region were used to synthesize first-strand cDNA for TCR alpha and beta chains. Each cDNA library was double barcoded, with a SMART-Mk sample barcode plus Illumina barcodes, to control for contamination. Two successive PCR steps introduced TruSeq adapter sequences along with Illumina sample barcodes. TCR alpha and beta cDNA libraries were sequenced on the Illumina HiSeq platform with custom primers. Under the source paper's analysis protocol: MiGEC was used to process raw reads and extract unique molecular identifiers, and MiXCR was used to find CDR3 positions. For each individual, recombination models were inferred using an EM algorithm with the repgenHMM and IGoR tools. The analysis of shared clonotypes was done with the tcR package in R, with sharing normalized by the product of cloneset sizes. To study raw recombination free of thymic and clonal selection effects, out-of-frame nonproductive sequences were analyzed. TCRdb took the public reads, trimmed them with fastp at Q25, ran MiXCR for clone calling and kept in-frame beta chains. Every entry covers one CDR3 protein and lists the most common genes and DNA from its rows. What appears here as the V and J calls and clone size reflects TCRdb's work, not the paper's. A total of roughly 250,000 distinct CDR3 sequences appear in this sample, 5.5% to 7% of them only once. Roughly 3.7% of the sample is held by the ten biggest clonotypes.

From the germline V gene, CDR1 is SGHDT and CDR2 is YYEEEE. The CDR3, cysteine through phenylalanine, is 16 amino acids long. Here the CDR3 DNA is all that survives: 48 bases in frame from base 1. V and J lose 0 bases and 0 bases, and a span of 13 bases separates them. Every donor was a healthy Caucasian. The twin cohort comprised three pairs of female monozygotic twins, all aged roughly 18 to 30 years. Miltenyi CD45RO+ enrichment and human naive T-cell isolation kits were used to isolate memory (CD45RO+) and naive T cells from PBMC. Summary of the overall study and its limitations: Compared with coincidental sharing between unrelated individuals, an excess of low generation-probability sequences was observed among out-of-frame TCR alpha sequences shared between twins. Fewer insertions were carried by abundant cord blood beta clonotypes, a similar but weaker trend appeared in young adult naive repertoires, and no such trend appeared in memory repertoires. Zero-insertion analyses could be partly confounded by invariant T cells such as MAIT and iNKT, though diverse VJ usage argued against such confounding for most clonotypes. In monozygotic twins, out-of-frame TCR alpha sharing was systematically underestimated by recombination models, although the models agreed with sharing between unrelated individuals. In beta out-of-frame sequences, excess twin sharing was weaker, because having fewer shared sequences lowered the signal-to-noise ratio. Conclusions relied on cross-sectional statistical analysis, since the same donors could not be followed over many years.

The same sample was also used in a study of yellow fever vaccine responses in identical twins. As that second paper reports: The authors reported that the T cell response to vaccination in identical twins appeared partly convergent and partly personalized. Focusing on identical twins, the study followed the T cell clones that responded to the vaccine, and did so with precision.

This TCR was recovered from a woman under 30 in good health. The sequence joins TRBV5-6 to TRBJ2-7, and TRBD2 may be the D gene, going by 6 matching bases. The source material was memory (CD45RO+) T cells sorted from blood. This sample's cell subset or site label indicates: CD45RO+ enriched T cells. The nucleotide sequence reads TGTGCCAGCAGCTTGGCCCCCGGCGGGGCCTCCTACGAGCAGTACTTC. This translates into CASSLAPGGASYEQYF.